This TCR beta chain was sequenced in a study of shared clonotypes between healthy human individuals. Healthy HIV-negative adults with no recent acute infections or vaccinations were recruited as donors. The CDR3 sequence is 17 residues long. Losses at the gene ends were 5 bases for V and 0 bases for J; bases not matched to a gene: 8. Per the germline V gene, CDR1 is SGHVS and CDR2 is FQNEAQ. 200 to 250 ng DNA, 25,000 to 35,000 T cell genomes, went into each sorted-subset replicate PCR. The table came from immunoSEQ multiplex PCR; TCRdb's copy has only in-frame clones and leaves some out. The data hold roughly 700,000 clones, with around 90% observed a single time.

This chain joins TRBV7-8 and TRBJ1-3; 9 bases are a match to TRBD1. Input material: memory CD8+ T cells from PBMCs. Specified subset: CD45RO+ cells pooled with CCR7-negative TemRA cells. This clonotype was obtained from a man between 18 and 29 years old in good health. Some clones in this sample may be carry-over from other donors' samples. The CDR3 loop reads CASSPLKGQGSGNTIYF. DNA for the CDR3: TGTGCCAGCAGCCCCCTAAAGGGACAGGGCTCTGGAAACACCATATATTTT.